This T cell receptor (beta chain) was sequenced during a study of T-cell memory formation after mild COVID-19. Each CDR3 protein is one row after TCRdb ran MiXCR on the 5' RACE reads. The sample contains roughly 150,000 distinct CDR3 sequences, roughly 13% of which appear only once. The CDR3 totals 14 residues. Germline loops: CDR1 SGHRS, CDR2 YFSETQ. V lost 2 bases to trimming and J lost 0 bases, with 8 bases between them. This receptor was taken from an adult woman who had mild COVID-19 (a few samples of this study predate the infection). Cell type and time point are not known. This rearrangement joins TRBV5-1 to TRBJ1-1, with no clear D. The sequenced sample consisted of PBMCs or a T cell subset sorted from them (not recorded which). The CDR3 region is CASSFGQMNTEAFF. CDR3 nucleotide sequence: TGCGCCAGCAGCTTCGGGCAGATGAACACTGAAGCTTTCTTT.